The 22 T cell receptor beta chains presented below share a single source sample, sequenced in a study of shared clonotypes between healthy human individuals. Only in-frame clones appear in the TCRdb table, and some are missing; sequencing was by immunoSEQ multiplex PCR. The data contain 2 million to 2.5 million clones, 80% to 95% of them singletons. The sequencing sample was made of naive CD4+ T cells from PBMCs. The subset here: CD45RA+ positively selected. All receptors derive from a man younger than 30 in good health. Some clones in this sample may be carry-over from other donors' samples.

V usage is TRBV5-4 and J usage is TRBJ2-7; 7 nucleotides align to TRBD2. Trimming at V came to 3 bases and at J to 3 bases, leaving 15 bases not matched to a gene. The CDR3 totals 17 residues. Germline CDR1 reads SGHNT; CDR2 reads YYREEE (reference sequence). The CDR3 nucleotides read TGTGCCAGCAGCTCAGGGCGGGCGGGAGATGGGAGCTACGAGCAGTACTTC. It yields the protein CASSSGRAGDGSYEQYF.

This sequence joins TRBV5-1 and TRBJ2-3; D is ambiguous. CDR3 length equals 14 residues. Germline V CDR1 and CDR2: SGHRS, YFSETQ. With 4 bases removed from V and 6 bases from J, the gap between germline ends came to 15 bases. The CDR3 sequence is CASSNTGSGDTQYF. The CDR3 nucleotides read TGCGCCAGCAGCAACACCGGGTCCGGGGATACGCAGTATTTT.

CDR3 nucleotides: TGTGCCAGCATGGAGACAGGGGGGTGTTGGCAGCCCCAGCATTTT. Translation: CASMETGGCWQPQHF. This chain links TRBV21-1 with TRBJ1-5; no check of the table's D call, TRBD1, against the DNA was made. TRBV21-1 counts as a pseudogene. This CDR3 contains 15 residues.

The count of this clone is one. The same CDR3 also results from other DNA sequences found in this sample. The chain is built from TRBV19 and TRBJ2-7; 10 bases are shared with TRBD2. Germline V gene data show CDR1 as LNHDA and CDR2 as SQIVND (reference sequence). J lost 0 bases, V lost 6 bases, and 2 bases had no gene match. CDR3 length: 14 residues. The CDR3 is CASRAGGSSYEQYF. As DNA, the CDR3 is TGTGCCAGTAGAGCGGGAGGGAGCTCCTACGAGCAGTACTTC.

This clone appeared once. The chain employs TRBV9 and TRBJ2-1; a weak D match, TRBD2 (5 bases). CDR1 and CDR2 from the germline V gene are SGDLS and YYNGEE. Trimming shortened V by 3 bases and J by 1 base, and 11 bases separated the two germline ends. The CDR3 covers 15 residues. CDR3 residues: CASSERPNSYNEQFF. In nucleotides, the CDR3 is TGTGCCAGCAGCGAGCGGCCAAATTCCTACAATGAGCAGTTCTTC.

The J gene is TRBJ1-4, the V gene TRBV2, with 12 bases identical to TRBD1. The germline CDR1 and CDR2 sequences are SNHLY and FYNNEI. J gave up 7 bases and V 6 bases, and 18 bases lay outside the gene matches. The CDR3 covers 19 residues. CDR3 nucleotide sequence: TGTGCCAGCAGGAGCCTTCCGGGACAGGGGGCTGAGGGTAGTGAAAAACTGTTTTTT. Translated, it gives CASRSLPGQGAEGSEKLFF.

DNA of the CDR3: TGCAGTGCCCCGGCTTACAATGAGCAGTTCTTC. It specifies CSAPAYNEQFF. The chain uses TRBV20-1 and TRBJ2-1; D unclear. V lost 6 bases and J 4 bases, leaving 7 bases between the germline ends. This CDR3 contains 11 residues. Germline V gene sequence: CDR1 DFQATT, CDR2 SNEGSKA (reference sequence).

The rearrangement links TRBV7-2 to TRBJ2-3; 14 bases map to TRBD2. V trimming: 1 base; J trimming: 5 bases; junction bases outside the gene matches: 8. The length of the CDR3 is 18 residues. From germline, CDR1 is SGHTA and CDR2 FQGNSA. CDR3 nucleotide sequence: TGTGCCAGCAGCTTAGGGGGGACTAGCGGGAGAATGCGAGATACGCAGTATTTT. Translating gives CASSLGGTSGRMRDTQYF.

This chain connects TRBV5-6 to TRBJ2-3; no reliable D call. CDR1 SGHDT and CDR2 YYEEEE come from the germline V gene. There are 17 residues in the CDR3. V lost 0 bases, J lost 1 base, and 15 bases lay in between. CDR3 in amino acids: CASSLADHAARTDTQYF. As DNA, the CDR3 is TGTGCCAGCAGCTTGGCCGACCACGCGGCCCGCACAGATACGCAGTATTTT.

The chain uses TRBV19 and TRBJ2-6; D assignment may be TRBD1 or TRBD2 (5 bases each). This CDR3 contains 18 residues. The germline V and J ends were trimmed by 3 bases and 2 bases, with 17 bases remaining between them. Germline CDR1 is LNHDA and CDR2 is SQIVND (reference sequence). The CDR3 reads CASSMNLPGDPGANVLTF. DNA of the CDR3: TGTGCCAGTAGTATGAACCTCCCCGGGGACCCTGGGGCCAACGTCCTGACTTTC.

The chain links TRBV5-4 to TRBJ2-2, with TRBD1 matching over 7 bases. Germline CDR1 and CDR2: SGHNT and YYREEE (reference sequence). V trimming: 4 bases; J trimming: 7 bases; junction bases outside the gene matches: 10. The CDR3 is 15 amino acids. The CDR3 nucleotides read TGTGCCAGCAGCCCAAACAGGGGTTCGGGCGGGGAGCTGTTTTTT. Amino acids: CASSPNRGSGGELFF. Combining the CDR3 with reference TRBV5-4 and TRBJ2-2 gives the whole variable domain ETGVTQSPTHLIKTRGQQVTLRCSSQSGHNTVSWYQQALGQGPQFIFQYYREEENGRGNFPPRFSGLQFPNYSSELNVNALELDDSALYLCASSPNRGSGGELFFGEGSRLTVL.

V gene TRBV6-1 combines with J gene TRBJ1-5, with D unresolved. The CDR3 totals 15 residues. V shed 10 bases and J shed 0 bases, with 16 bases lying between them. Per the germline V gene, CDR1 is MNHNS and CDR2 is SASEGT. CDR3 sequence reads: CATIIGLNSNQPQHF. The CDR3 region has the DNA TGTGCCACCATAATAGGGCTAAATAGCAATCAGCCCCAGCATTTT.

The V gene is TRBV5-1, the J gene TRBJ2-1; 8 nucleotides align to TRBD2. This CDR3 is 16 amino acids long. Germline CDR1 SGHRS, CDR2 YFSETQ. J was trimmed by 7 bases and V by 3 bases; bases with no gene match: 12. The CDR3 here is CASSSDGTGGKNEQFF. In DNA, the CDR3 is TGCGCCAGCAGCTCCGACGGAACGGGAGGGAAGAATGAGCAGTTCTTC. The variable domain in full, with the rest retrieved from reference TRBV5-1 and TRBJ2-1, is KAGVTQTPRYLIKTRGQQVTLSCSPISGHRSVSWYQQTPGQGLQFLFEYFSETQRNKGNFPGRFSGRQFSNSRSEMNVSTLELGDSALYLCASSSDGTGGKNEQFFGPGTRLTVL.

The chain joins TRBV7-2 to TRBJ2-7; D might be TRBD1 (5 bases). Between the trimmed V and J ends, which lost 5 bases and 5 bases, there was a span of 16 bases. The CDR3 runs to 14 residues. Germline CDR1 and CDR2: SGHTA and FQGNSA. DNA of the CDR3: TGTGCCAGCAGCCCCAAAGGCAGGGCAGACGAGCAGTACTTC. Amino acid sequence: CASSPKGRADEQYF.

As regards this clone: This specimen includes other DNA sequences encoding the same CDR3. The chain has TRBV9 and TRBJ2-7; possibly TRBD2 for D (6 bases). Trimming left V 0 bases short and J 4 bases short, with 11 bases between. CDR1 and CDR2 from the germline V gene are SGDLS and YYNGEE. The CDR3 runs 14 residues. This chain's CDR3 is CASSVGRGSYEQYF. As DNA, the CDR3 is TGTGCCAGCAGCGTAGGGAGGGGATCGTACGAGCAGTACTTC.

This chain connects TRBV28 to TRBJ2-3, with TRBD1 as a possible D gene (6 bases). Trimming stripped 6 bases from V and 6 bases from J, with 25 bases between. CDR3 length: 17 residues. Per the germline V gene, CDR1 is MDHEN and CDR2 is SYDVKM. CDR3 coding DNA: TGTGCCAGCAGCCCCCGGGTGGGGGCCACCCCCAGGGATACGCAGTATTTT. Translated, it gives CASSPRVGATPRDTQYF.

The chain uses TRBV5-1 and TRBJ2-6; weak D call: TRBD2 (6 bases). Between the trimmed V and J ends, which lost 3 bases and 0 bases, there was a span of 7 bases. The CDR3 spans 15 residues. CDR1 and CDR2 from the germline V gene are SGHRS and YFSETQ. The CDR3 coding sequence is TGCGCCAGCAGCTGGGGAGGCTCTGGGGCCAACGTCCTGACTTTC. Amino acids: CASSWGGSGANVLTF.

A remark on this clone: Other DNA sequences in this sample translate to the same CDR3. The CDR3: CASSLPGSSYNEQFF. In DNA, the CDR3 is TGTGCCAGCAGTTTACCGGGGAGCTCCTACAATGAGCAGTTCTTC. The chain recombines TRBV28 with TRBJ2-1; D may be TRBD2 (5 bases). This CDR3 region has 15 residues. V lost 2 bases and J 0 bases, leaving 8 bases between the germline ends. Germline CDR1 reads MDHEN; CDR2 reads SYDVKM.

The CDR3 is CASSLGDSYYGYTF. CDR3 coding DNA: TGCGCCAGCAGCTTGGGGGACAGCTACTATGGCTACACCTTC. The chain uses TRBV5-1 and TRBJ1-2; TRBD1 matches 7 bases. The J segment lost 3 bases and the V segment lost 0 bases, leaving 2 bases of the junction unmatched. Germline V gene lookup returns CDR1 SGHRS and CDR2 YFSETQ. This CDR3 has 14 residues.

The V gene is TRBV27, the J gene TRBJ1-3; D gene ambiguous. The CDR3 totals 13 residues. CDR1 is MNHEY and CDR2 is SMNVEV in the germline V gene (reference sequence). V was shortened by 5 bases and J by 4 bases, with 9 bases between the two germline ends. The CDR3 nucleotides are TGTGCCAGCAGTCCCTCCTTGGGAAACACCATATATTTT. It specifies CASSPSLGNTIYF.

The CDR3 protein is CASSLTPGTFNEQFF. CDR3 in DNA: TGTGCCAGCAGCTTGACCCCCGGGACATTTAATGAGCAGTTCTTC. This chain uses TRBV11-2 with TRBJ2-1; D possibly corresponds to TRBD1 (6 bases). Germline lookup yields CDR1 SGHAT and CDR2 FQNNGV. This CDR3 has 15 residues. The V gene lost 3 bases and the J gene lost 7 bases, with 16 bases spanning the gap.

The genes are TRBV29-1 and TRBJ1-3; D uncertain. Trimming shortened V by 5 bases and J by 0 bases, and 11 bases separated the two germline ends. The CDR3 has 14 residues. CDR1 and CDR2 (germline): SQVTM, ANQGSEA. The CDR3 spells CSVHPGNSGNTIYF. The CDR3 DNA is TGCAGCGTTCATCCCGGGAACTCTGGAAACACCATATATTTT.